This paragraph reports one T cell receptor beta chain. The source of the sample is a study of T cells after yellow fever vaccination. One entry per CDR3 protein results from TCRdb running MiXCR on the 5' RACE reads. The sample lists 300,000 to 400,000 distinct CDR3 sequences, around 12% occurring once. The CDR3 runs to 17 residues. Trimming removed 2 bases from V and 0 bases from J, with 14 bases in between. Source: CD4+ T cells sorted from PBMCs, taken 15 days after the yellow fever booster vaccination. V usage is TRBV12-3 or TRBV12-4 and J usage is TRBJ1-3; a weak D match, TRBD1 (6 bases). The TCR sequence derives from a man younger than 35 who received the YFV17D yellow fever vaccine. The CDR3 coding sequence is TGTGCCAGCAGTTTATCACAGGGAGGGCTCTCTGGAAACACCATATATTTT. Translated: CASSLSQGGLSGNTIYF.